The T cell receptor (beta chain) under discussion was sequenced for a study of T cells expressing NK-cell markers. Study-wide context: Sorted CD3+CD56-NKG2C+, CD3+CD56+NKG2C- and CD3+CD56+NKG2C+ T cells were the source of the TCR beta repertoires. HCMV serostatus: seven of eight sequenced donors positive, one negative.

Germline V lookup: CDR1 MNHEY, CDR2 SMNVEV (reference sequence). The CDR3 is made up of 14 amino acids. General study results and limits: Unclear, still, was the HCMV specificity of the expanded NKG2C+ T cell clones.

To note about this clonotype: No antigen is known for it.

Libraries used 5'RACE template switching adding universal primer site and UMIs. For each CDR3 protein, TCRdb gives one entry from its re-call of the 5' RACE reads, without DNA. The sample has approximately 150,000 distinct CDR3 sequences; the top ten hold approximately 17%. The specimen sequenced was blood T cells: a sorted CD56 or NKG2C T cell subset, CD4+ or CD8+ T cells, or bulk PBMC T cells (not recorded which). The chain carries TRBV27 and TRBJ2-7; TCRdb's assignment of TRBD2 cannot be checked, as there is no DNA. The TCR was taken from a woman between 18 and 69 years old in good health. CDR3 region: CASIQTSGSYEQYF.